This T cell receptor (beta chain) was profiled in a study of cytomegalovirus exposure and HLA in healthy donors. The CDR3 covers 15 residues. Trimming stripped 1 base from V and 2 bases from J, with 10 bases between. Germline loops: CDR1 SGHTA, CDR2 FQGNSA. Amplification used 60 Vbeta primers and 13 Jbeta primers. The repertoire was sequenced with immunoSEQ multiplex PCR; TCRdb's copy has only in-frame clones and lacks some. The table shows about 110,000 clones, with around 73% occurring only once. The chain combines TRBV7-2 with TRBJ2-3; TRBD1 is a possible D gene (6 bases). The origin of this receptor is a man aged 40-49 years in good health and CMV-seronegative. Sequencing was performed on PBMCs. This CDR3 is CASSLVGQSTDTQYF. CDR3 DNA sequence: TGTGCCAGCAGCTTAGTTGGACAGTCCACAGATACGCAGTATTTT.